What follows describes a single TCR beta chain. Its antigen is currently unknown. Using immunoSEQ multiplex PCR, the repertoire was profiled, and TCRdb retains in-frame clones only, with some absent. The sample holds about 130,000 clones; about 90% are singletons and the top ten take about 0.18%. The data derive from a study of graft-versus-host responses after intestinal transplantation. Study in general: Those transplanted obtained multivisceral, liver-intestinal, or isolated intestinal grafts. Once they had received anti-thymocyte globulin induction, all recipients took tacrolimus and steroids for about three years. Study-wide points: Some GvH clones were seen earlier in gut or blood, suggesting intestinal origin.

Sequencing was performed on unstimulated CD4+ T cells sorted from spleen or lymph node cells, taken before intestinal transplant. This receptor was obtained from a human donor who received an intestinal transplant.

The CDR3 loop reads CASSFDPSQPQHF. Written as DNA, the CDR3 is TGTGCCAGTAGTTTCGATCCCAGCCAGCCCCAGCATTTT. The chain recombines TRBV19 with TRBJ1-5; D remains ambiguous. Germline CDR1 LNHDA, CDR2 SQIVND (reference sequence). The CDR3 spans 13 residues. Trimming pared 5 bases from V and 7 bases from J, leaving 12 bases between.